Shown below are 25 T cell receptor beta chains from a single sample sequenced in a study of tumor-infiltrating lymphocytes in primary liver carcinoma. In addition to blood RNA drawn from unsorted whole blood, germline DNA was extracted. Using a constant-region primer together with ProtoScript II reverse transcriptase, TCR beta cDNA was made from approximately 0.55 ug of total RNA. The TCR beta library was amplified through three nested multiplex PCR rounds in a modified ARM-PCR procedure. PCR rounds one and two used TRBV1-TRBV30 forward primers with a C-beta reverse primer for roughly 9 cycles each. TCRdb re-called the multiplex PCR reads through MiXCR, storing one row per CDR3 protein. The repertoire has 250,000 to 350,000 distinct CDR3 sequences, roughly 60% of them found once; the top ten carry about a sixth. Sequencing was done on a sample of peripheral blood. All receptors derive from a woman aged 30 to 39 with primary liver carcinoma and hepatitis B virus infection.

This clonotype was counted a single time. The chain carries TRBV7-9 and TRBJ2-5; possible D gene TRBD1, 7 bases. Germline lookup yields CDR1 SEHNR and CDR2 FQNEAQ (reference sequence). CDR3 size: 14 residues. Deletions cut 4 bases from V and 4 bases from J, with 13 bases between. The CDR3 nucleotides are TGTGCCAGCAGCTCCCAGGGGGGAATAGAGACCCAGTACTTC. Its translation: CASSSQGGIETQYF.

V usage is TRBV29-1 and J usage is TRBJ1-1; the D is unclear. Germline V lookup: CDR1 SQVTM, CDR2 ANQGSEA. This CDR3 contains 14 residues. The ends were cut back, 3 bases at V and 1 base at J, with 12 bases in the middle. The CDR3 DNA reads TGCAGCGTTGACGGGTCAGTCACGAACACTGAAGCTTTCTTT. Amino acids: CSVDGSVTNTEAFF.

The table lists this clonotype with many counts. The chain has TRBV6-5 and TRBJ2-3, with D uncertain. Trimming pared 6 bases from V and 1 base from J, leaving 11 bases between. Germline V gene data show CDR1 as MNHEY and CDR2 as SVGAGI. The CDR3 contains 14 residues. The CDR3 reads CASRYQWGTDTQYF. DNA of the CDR3: TGTGCCAGCAGATACCAATGGGGCACAGATACGCAGTATTTT.

Notes on this clonotype: A much larger clone is a single base away; this may be a read error. The genes are TRBV6-2 or TRBV6-3 and TRBJ1-2; a possible D gene is TRBD1 (5 bases). This CDR3 contains 16 residues. Per the germline V gene, CDR1 is MNHEY and CDR2 is SVGEGT. V was cut by 3 bases and J by 4 bases, with 18 bases left in between. The CDR3 coding sequence is TGTGCCAGCAGTTATTCGTTAGGACATCTCAGCTATGGCTACACCTTC. Translated: CASSYSLGHLSYGYTF.

As for this clonotype: Compared with germline, one end of the junction differs, possibly owing to a read error. The rearrangement joins TRBV29-1 to TRBJ2-3; 7 nucleotides match TRBD2. The CDR3 length is 13 residues. The germline gives CDR1 SQVTM, CDR2 ANQGSEA. The CDR3 is CCVVGGSTDTQYF. DNA for the CDR3: TGCTGCGTTGTGGGAGGGAGCACAGATACGCAGTATTTT.

This chain connects TRBV29-1 to TRBJ2-3; D is uncertain. The germline V gene encodes CDR1 SQVTM and CDR2 ANQGSEA. V was trimmed by 4 bases and J by 6 bases, leaving 26 bases between them. This CDR3 has 17 residues. CDR3 bases: TGCAGCGTTGTGCTGCGAGTGGCTAGTTCCATCCCCGATACGCAGTATTTT. It is translated as CSVVLRVASSIPDTQYF.

This clonotype is medium-sized (0.01 to 0.1%) in the sample. The V gene is TRBV11-1, the J gene TRBJ2-2; D is possibly TRBD1 (5 bases). V lost 6 bases and J lost 6, with 8 bases in between. CDR1 and CDR2 from the germline V gene are SGHAT and FQDESV (reference sequence). CDR3 length: 12 amino acids. This CDR3 is CASSPGPGELFF. DNA of the CDR3: TGTGCCAGCAGTCCAGGGCCCGGGGAGCTGTTTTTT.

Comments on this clonotype: A much larger clone differs from this one at a single base, so this may be a read error. The gene calls are TRBV29-1 and TRBJ2-1; possible D gene TRBD1, 6 bases. Germline loops: CDR1 SQVTM, CDR2 ANQGSEA. V was cut by 7 bases and J by 1 base, with 14 bases left in between. The CDR3 has 14 amino acids. The CDR3 DNA follows: TGCAGCGCCCATACAGGGTTATCCTACAATGAGCAGTTCTTC. Translation: CSAHTGLSYNEQFF.

This chain uses TRBV7-9 with TRBJ2-2, with 10 bases matching TRBD1. Germline loops: CDR1 SEHNR, CDR2 FQNEAQ (reference sequence). Germline trimming cut 3 bases from V and 6 bases from J; bases unmatched to any gene: 13. CDR3 size: 18 residues. The CDR3 reads CASSFASTGQGRAGELFF. Here the CDR3 DNA reads TGTGCCAGCAGCTTTGCCTCTACGGGACAGGGGCGCGCCGGGGAGCTGTTTTTT. The full variable domain, in which reference TRBV7-9 and TRBJ2-2 provide the parts outside the CDR3, is DTGVSQNPRHKITKRGQNVTFRCDPISEHNRLYWYRQTLGQGPEFLTYFQNEAQLEKSRLLSDRFSAERPKGSFSTLEIQRTEQGDSAMYLCASSFASTGQGRAGELFFGEGSRLTVL.

A word on this clonotype: A read error is possible here, since a much larger clone lies one base away. V gene TRBV29-1 combines with J gene TRBJ2-3, with 7 bases that match TRBD1. The germline V gene has CDR1 SQVTM and CDR2 ANQGSEA. This CDR3 spans 12 amino acids. The CDR3 spells CRAGQERDTQYF. The CDR3 DNA follows: TGCCGCGCAGGACAGGAGCGGGATACGCAGTATTTT.

A remark on this clonotype: One end of the junction varies from germline; a read error may be responsible. The chain has TRBV12-3 or TRBV12-4 and TRBJ2-1; 7 bases align to TRBD2. CDR3 length equals 14 residues. This CDR3 reads CASTSGLSFNEQFF. Here the CDR3 DNA reads TGTGCCAGCACATCGGGACTATCCTTCAATGAGCAGTTCTTC.

With regard to this clonotype: One end of the junction is discordant with germline, which a read error may explain. The chain carries TRBV11-3 and TRBJ1-1, with D hard to call. Germline loops: CDR1 SGHNT, CDR2 YENEEA. This CDR3 spans 13 amino acids. The CDR3 region has the DNA TGTTCCAGCAGCTTAGATATGGAAACTGAAGCTTTCTTT. As protein: CSSSLDMETEAFF. Full variable domain (rest looked up from reference TRBV11-3 and TRBJ1-1): EAGVVQSPRYKIIEKKQPVAFWCNPISGHNTLYWYLQNLGQGPELLIRYENEEAVDDSQLPKDRFSAERLKGVDSTLKIQPAELGDSAVYLCSSSLDMETEAFFGQGTRLTVV.

This clonotype was picked up a small number of times. The V and J genes are TRBV6-1 and TRBJ2-3; 12 bases line up with TRBD2. The ends lost 7 bases at V and 6 bases at J; junction bases unmatched: 17. The CDR3 runs to 18 residues. CDR1 is MNHNS, CDR2 SASEGT, per germline. CDR3 DNA sequence: TGTGCCAGCAACCGACCAAAGACTAGCGGGAGTGTTGCGGATACGCAGTATTTT. This encodes CASNRPKTSGSVADTQYF.

The V and J genes are TRBV19 and TRBJ2-4; a possible D gene is TRBD1 (5 bases). Per the germline V gene, CDR1 is LNHDA and CDR2 is SQIVND (reference sequence). The ends were cut back, 4 bases at V and 1 base at J, with 8 bases in the middle. The CDR3 is made up of 14 amino acids. This CDR3 reads CASSTGSAKNIQYF. As DNA, the CDR3 is TGTGCCAGTAGTACAGGGTCGGCCAAAAACATTCAGTACTTC.

In this sample, this clonotype turned up once. One end of the junction is discordant with germline, which a read error may explain. J is TRBJ2-3 and V is TRBV11-2, with 10 positions matching TRBD2. This CDR3 spans 15 amino acids. CDR1 and CDR2 (germline): SGHAT, FQNNGV. The CDR3 DNA reads TGCGTCAGCAGCTCAGGAAGCGGGAGGGCAGATATGCAGTATTTT. Its translation is CVSSSGSGRADMQYF.

This clonotype was seen once. The conserved phenylalanine or tryptophan is not found at the CDR3 terminus, so this likely reflects a read error. Here the CDR3 reads CSVQGSSGANLLTL. Written as DNA, the CDR3 is TGCAGCGTGCAGGGATCCAGTGGGGCCAACCTCCTGACTTTG. This chain links TRBV29-1 with TRBJ2-6, with a tentative D call TRBD1 (5 bases). This CDR3 spans 14 amino acids. The V gene's germline CDR1 is SQVTM and CDR2 ANQGSEA.

This chain joins TRBV6-1 and TRBJ2-3; 13 bases agree with TRBD2. V trimming: 5 bases; J trimming: 4 bases; junction bases outside the gene matches: 6. CDR3 size: 16 residues. The germline gives CDR1 MNHNS, CDR2 SASEGT. The DNA of the CDR3 is TGTGCCAGCAGTCCACGGACTAGCGGGAGATCAGATACGCAGTATTTT. Translating gives CASSPRTSGRSDTQYF.

As regards this clonotype: Germline and junction disagree at one end, which may indicate a read error. This rearrangement joins TRBV14 to TRBJ2-7; 10 positions agree with TRBD2. Looked up from germline, CDR1 is SGHDN and CDR2 is FVKESK. CDR3 length: 15 residues. The CDR3 loop is CASTQTGLALWEQYF. The CDR3 coding sequence is TGTGCCAGCACCCAAACGGGACTAGCGCTCTGGGAGCAGTACTTC. The entire variable domain, with the rest obtained from reference TRBV14 and TRBJ2-7, is as follows: EAGVTQFPSHSVIEKGQTVTLRCDPISGHDNLYWYRRVMGKEIKFLLHFVKESKQDESGMPNNRFLAERTGGTYSTLKVQPAELEDSGVYFCASTQTGLALWEQYFGPGTRLTVT.

In regard to this clonotype: A clone one base away is much larger, so this may be a read error. CDR3 region: CASSAFSARDDEQFF. In DNA form, the CDR3 reads TGCGCCAGCAGTGCGTTTAGCGCGCGGGACGATGAGCAGTTCTTC. The rearrangement uses TRBV10-2 and TRBJ2-1; D possibly corresponds to TRBD2 (6 bases). This CDR3 spans 15 amino acids. V lost 4 bases and J 8 bases, leaving 18 bases between the germline ends. CDR1 and CDR2 (germline): WSHSY, SAAADI.

As for this clonotype: A much bigger clone sits one base away, suggesting this may be a read error. The chain has TRBV6-2 or TRBV6-3 and TRBJ1-2; weak D call: TRBD1 (6 bases). The CDR3 loop spans 15 amino acids. V lost 4 bases to trimming and J lost 8 bases, with 20 bases between them. Germline-derived CDR1 and CDR2 are MNHEY and SVGEGT. This chain's CDR3 is CASSSRRQTGGGYTF. In DNA form, the CDR3 reads TGTGCCAGCAGTTCGCGACGCCAGACGGGGGGCGGCTACACCTTC.

About this clonotype itself: At one of its ends the junction is not consistent with the germline gene, which may arise from a read error. CDR3 amino acids: CANSRDIAEGGGTHYF. CDR3 sequence (DNA): TGTGCCAACAGCCGTGACATAGCGGAGGGGGGAGGTACGCATTATTTT. This rearrangement joins TRBV13 to TRBJ2-3, with D perhaps assigned TRBD1 or TRBD2 (6 bases each). Germline CDR1 reads PRHDT; CDR2 reads FYEKMQ (reference sequence). The CDR3 covers 16 residues.

This chain connects TRBV11-2 to TRBJ2-3; TRBD1 might be the D (6 bases). CDR1 and CDR2 from the germline V gene are SGHAT and FQNNGV. This CDR3 has 15 amino acids. The V end lost 4 bases, the J end lost 2 bases, and 13 bases lay between the germline ends. CDR3 sequence: CASSYTGYHTDTQYF. CDR3 in DNA: TGTGCCAGCAGCTACACAGGGTACCACACAGATACGCAGTATTTT.

As to this clonotype: Possible read error: a much larger clone is one base away. The chain uses TRBV6-1 and TRBJ1-2; D not certain. The germline V gene encodes CDR1 MNHNS and CDR2 SASEGT. CDR3 size: 13 residues. Here the CDR3 reads CASSANPGYGYIF. CDR3 nucleotide sequence: TGTGCCAGCAGTGCAAATCCAGGCTATGGCTACATCTTC.

Regarding this clonotype: The CDR3 does not end in the conserved phenylalanine or tryptophan, so this is likely a read error. The rearrangement links TRBV6-2 or TRBV6-3 to TRBJ2-2; 7 nucleotides align to TRBD1. The V gene's germline CDR1 is MNHEY and CDR2 SVGEGT. The length of the CDR3 is 15 residues. Written as DNA, the CDR3 is TGTGCTAGCAGTTCAACAGGGGAGAACACCGGGGAGCTGTTTTTA. Amino acid sequence: CASSSTGENTGELFL.

V gene TRBV18 combines with J gene TRBJ1-1; maybe TRBD1 (5 bases). Germline assignment: CDR1 KGHSH and CDR2 LQKENI. This CDR3 contains 13 residues. With 5 bases removed from V and 3 bases from J, the gap between germline ends came to 10 bases. This CDR3 reads CASSIVQDTEAFF. CDR3 coding DNA: TGTGCCAGCTCAATTGTACAGGACACTGAAGCTTTCTTT.